This record looks at one TCR beta chain sequence and its context. The protocol was immunoSEQ multiplex PCR, while the TCRdb copy is restricted to in-frame clones and leaves out a portion. The data show 2 million to 2.5 million clones, more than 90% seen once. The data stem from a study of shared clonotypes between healthy human individuals. The V gene end was trimmed by 4 bases and the J gene end by 2 bases; junction bases not matched to a gene: 5. The CDR3 is 15 amino acids. Germline CDR1 MNHNY, CDR2 SVGAGI (reference sequence). Sequenced sample: naive CD4+ T cells sorted from blood. As for subset: CD45RA+ positively selected. The clonotype originates from a young man in good health. The V gene is TRBV6-6, the J gene TRBJ2-5, with 9 nucleotides matching TRBD2. In DNA, the CDR3 is TGTGCCAGCAGTTCACACGCGGGAGGGCAAGAGACCCAGTACTTC. Protein product: CASSSHAGGQETQYF.